This TCR beta chain came from a study of blood T cell repertoires in COVID-19. About the study: The United States, Italy and Spain were the sources of the acute and convalescent COVID-19 samples. Sample material is recorded as cDNA or gDNA derived from T cells, B-cell-depleted T cells, or PBMCs.

One Seattle source followed patients from active infection through their disease course. Under the authors' procedure: Reference gene primer amplification gave estimated nucleated cell counts. Sequencing was performed with immunoSEQ multiplex PCR; in TCRdb, only in-frame clones are kept and a portion is missing. That table gives V, J and clone size, and the DNA gave D and trimming. The sample has approximately 93,000 clones; around nine tenths are singletons. The trim removed 4 bases at V and 2 bases at J, leaving 3 bases unmatched. This CDR3 region has 14 residues. CDR1 SGHRS and CDR2 YFSETQ come from the germline V gene.

The J gene is TRBJ2-7, the V gene TRBV5-1; 10 bases map to TRBD1. Input material: peripheral blood. This TCR derives from a man aged 45 to 65 with COVID-19, enrolled during active disease. Here the CDR3 reads CASSKGQGPYEQYF. Here the CDR3 DNA reads TGCGCCAGCAGCAAGGGACAGGGGCCCTACGAGCAGTACTTC.